These 20 T cell receptor beta chains originate from one sample sequenced in a study of beta chain features in type 1 diabetes (dated by TCRdb to between 2018 and 2020). Preparation of the library involved the immunoSEQ multiplex PCR assay. The High Capacity cDNA Reverse Transcription Kit was used to reverse transcribe all of the isolated RNA, meaning that expressed TCRB transcripts were what got sequenced. TCRdb retrieved this table from immuneACCESS and kept in-frame rearrangements only. Not all clones are present; in checked studies, unresolved V genes account for under half, and no reason is known for the remainder. The sample records hundreds of thousands of clones, over 12% of which are singletons. Of the sample, less than 0.04% is held by the ten largest clones. The antigens for these receptors are not known. Overall results and qualifications from the work: A moderate but significant shortening of TCRB CDR3 length was observed in type 1 diabetes patients in all four CD4+ subsets.

Sample: naive CD4+ T cells from blood. Sample cell subset or site, as interpreted from the label and publication: true naive CD4+ T cells. These receptor sequences come from a young man with type 1 diabetes.

This clone came up a few times. Written as DNA, the CDR3 is TGCGCCAGCAGTCATCTGGGGCAGGGGTTATACAATGAGCAGTTCTTC. Translated: CASSHLGQGLYNEQFF. The gene calls are TRBV23-1 and TRBJ2-1; possibly TRBD1 for D (6 bases). TRBV23-1 is marked as an open reading frame, function uncertain. V was clipped by 3 bases and J by 4 bases, with 16 bases between them. The CDR3 totals 16 residues.

The J gene is TRBJ2-5, the V gene TRBV7-9; D tentatively fits TRBD1 or TRBD2 (5 bases each). Germline values: CDR1 SEHNR, CDR2 FQNEAQ (reference sequence). Trimming took 0 bases from V and 11 from J, leaving 16 bases between them. This CDR3 spans 14 amino acids. The CDR3 DNA follows: TGTGCCAGCAGCTTAGCCGCCAGGGTCGGGGAGCAGTACTTC. The encoded protein is CASSLAARVGEQYF.

The chain links TRBV20-1 to TRBJ2-5; the D gene could be TRBD1 or TRBD2 (5 bases each). From germline, CDR1 is DFQATT and CDR2 SNEGSKA (reference sequence). V was cut by 5 bases and J by 5 bases, with 9 bases left in between. The CDR3 runs 11 residues. The DNA of the CDR3 is TGCAGTGCTCCTCGGGGCGAGACCCAGTACTTC. Protein: CSAPRGETQYF.

In its sample, this clone was seen a few times. V and J are TRBV19 and TRBJ2-1; a possible D gene is TRBD2 (6 bases). The CDR3 extends over 13 amino acids. The germline V and J ends were trimmed by 5 bases and 7 bases, with 12 bases remaining between them. From germline, CDR1 is LNHDA and CDR2 SQIVND (reference sequence). CDR3 sequence (DNA): TGTGCCAGTAGTCTGGGGGAGGCAAATGAGCAGTTCTTC. This sequence encodes CASSLGEANEQFF. Variable domain in full (rest from reference TRBV19 and TRBJ2-1): DGGITQSPKYLFRKEGQNVTLSCEQNLNHDAMYWYRQDPGQGLRLIYYSQIVNDFQKGDIAEGYSVSREKKESFPLTVTSAQKNPTAFYLCASSLGEANEQFFGPGTRLTVL.

A few counts support this clone. V usage is TRBV9 and J usage is TRBJ2-2; D is possibly TRBD1 (5 bases). Per germline, CDR1 SGDLS and CDR2 YYNGEE. The CDR3 is made up of 15 amino acids. Trimming stripped 2 bases from V and 5 bases from J, with 13 bases between. CDR3 amino acids: CASSVGGRGTGELFF. CDR3 in DNA: TGTGCCAGCAGCGTCGGTGGTAGGGGTACCGGGGAGCTGTTTTTT.

The rearrangement links TRBV11-2 to TRBJ2-1; TRBD1 agrees at 7 bases. CDR3 length equals 16 residues. J lost 7 bases, V lost 4 bases, and 13 bases had no gene match. The V gene's germline CDR1 is SGHAT and CDR2 FQNNGV. The CDR3, as DNA: TGTGCCAGCAGCTCCGACAGGGATCGAGGACCAAATGAGCAGTTCTTC. Its translation: CASSSDRDRGPNEQFF.

This sequence joins TRBV11-3 and TRBJ2-1; TRBD2 is a possible D gene (5 bases). CDR3 size: 14 residues. Trimming shortened V by 2 bases and J by 5 bases, and 10 bases separated the two germline ends. CDR1 SGHNT and CDR2 YENEEA come from the germline V gene. CDR3 DNA: TGTGCCAGCAGCTTACCAGGACTGGACAATGAGCAGTTCTTC. Its protein is CASSLPGLDNEQFF.

The V and J genes are TRBV7-9 and TRBJ1-5; D is perhaps TRBD1 (6 bases). The CDR3 is 15 residues long. Germline CDR1 SEHNR, CDR2 FQNEAQ (reference sequence). Trimming removed 4 bases at V and 2 bases at J, with 12 bases between. CDR3 residues: CASSSGQPGNQPQHF. CDR3 nucleotide sequence: TGTGCCAGCAGCTCAGGACAGCCGGGCAATCAGCCCCAGCATTTT.

The chain couples TRBV7-9 to TRBJ2-5, with no clear D. From germline, CDR1 is SEHNR and CDR2 FQNEAQ (reference sequence). Trimming removed 5 bases from V and 2 bases from J, with 12 bases in between. This CDR3 region has 14 residues. CDR3: CASSPALGQETQYF. For the CDR3, the DNA is TGTGCCAGCAGCCCCGCCCTTGGTCAAGAGACCCAGTACTTC.

This clone was seen a few times. The V gene is TRBV18, the J gene TRBJ1-1; 7 nucleotides line up with TRBD1. V lost 3 bases and J lost 1; bases outside the gene matches: 5. This CDR3 is built from 15 residues. Germline V gives CDR1 KGHSH, CDR2 LQKENI. Written as DNA, the CDR3 is TGTGCCAGCTCACCCTCCGGGACAGAGAACACTGAAGCTTTCTTT. It encodes CASSPSGTENTEAFF.

This sequence joins TRBV18 and TRBJ1-1; D is undetermined. V lost 2 bases, J lost 6 bases, and 16 bases lay in between. The CDR3 length is 15 residues. The germline gives CDR1 KGHSH, CDR2 LQKENI. The CDR3 is CASSPERVQLSEAFF. Written as DNA, the CDR3 is TGTGCCAGCTCACCAGAACGGGTACAACTCTCTGAAGCTTTCTTT.

The V gene is TRBV15, the J gene TRBJ1-3; 9 bases fit TRBD1. This CDR3 spans 14 amino acids. Germline loops: CDR1 LNHNV, CDR2 YYDKDF (reference sequence). Trimming removed 3 bases from V and 4 bases from J; junction bases left unmatched: 1. The CDR3 bases are TGTGCCACCAGCAGGGACAGGGGAGGAAACACCATATATTTT. This sequence encodes CATSRDRGGNTIYF.

The table lists this clone with a few counts. V and J are TRBV7-9 and TRBJ2-5; D unresolved. Trimming removed 1 base from V and 4 bases from J, with 10 bases in between. CDR3 size: 14 residues. Germline-derived CDR1 and CDR2 are SEHNR and FQNEAQ (reference sequence). CDR3 coding DNA: TGTGCCAGCAGCTTAGGTGCTAGAATAGAGACCCAGTACTTC. Its protein product is CASSLGARIETQYF.

This clone was counted only a few times. The V call is TRBV29-1, the J call TRBJ1-2; D is ambiguous. The CDR3 totals 12 residues. V dropped 4 bases and J dropped 4 bases, with 10 bases sitting between them. Germline CDR1 SQVTM, CDR2 ANQGSEA. The CDR3 coding sequence is TGCAGCGTTGTGCAAGGGCCCTATGGCTACACCTTC. It encodes CSVVQGPYGYTF.

This chain links TRBV19 with TRBJ2-7; D is undetermined. With 3 bases removed from V and 3 bases from J, the gap between germline ends came to 12 bases. The CDR3 has 14 residues. Germline-derived CDR1 and CDR2 are LNHDA and SQIVND (reference sequence). CDR3 in amino acids: CASSIPGPLYEQYF. In DNA form, the CDR3 reads TGTGCCAGTAGTATCCCGGGTCCACTCTACGAGCAGTACTTC.

There are a few counts of this clone. The V and J genes are TRBV5-4 and TRBJ2-4; a weak D match, TRBD2 (6 bases). Trimming took off 3 bases at V and 7 bases at J, with 20 bases between the two ends. Germline assignment: CDR1 SGHNT and CDR2 YYREEE (reference sequence). CDR3 length: 16 amino acids. The CDR3 nucleotides read TGTGCCAGCAGCTCGACCTTGACTAGTTTAGGGAACATTCAGTACTTC. Protein sequence: CASSSTLTSLGNIQYF. Filled out from reference TRBV5-4 and TRBJ2-4, the complete variable domain reads ETGVTQSPTHLIKTRGQQVTLRCSSQSGHNTVSWYQQALGQGPQFIFQYYREEENGRGNFPPRFSGLQFPNYSSELNVNALELDDSALYLCASSSTLTSLGNIQYFGAGTRLSVL.

The rearrangement uses TRBV4-1 and TRBJ2-1; TRBD2 agrees at 11 bases. This CDR3 is 16 amino acids long. Per germline, CDR1 MGHRA and CDR2 YSYEKL. V shed 3 bases and J 6 bases; nucleotides not matched to a gene: 7. CDR3 residues: CASSHSTSGSPNEQFF. The CDR3, as DNA: TGCGCCAGCAGCCACTCTACTAGCGGGAGTCCCAATGAGCAGTTCTTC.

A few counts support this clone. V gene TRBV5-1 combines with J gene TRBJ1-1; D is unclear. Trimming stripped 4 bases from V and 5 bases from J, with 12 bases between. Germline V gene data show CDR1 as SGHRS and CDR2 as YFSETQ. The CDR3 totals 13 residues. The CDR3 bases are TGCGCCAGCAGCCGCGACGTGGGTACTGAAGCTTTCTTT. This gives the protein CASSRDVGTEAFF.

The chain combines TRBV30 with TRBJ2-1; no clear D. The CDR3 has 13 residues. Germline CDR1 reads GTSNPN; CDR2 reads SVGIG (reference sequence). The V gene lost 4 bases and the J gene lost 0 bases, with 7 bases spanning the gap. In DNA, the CDR3 is TGTGCCTGGACCCCAGCCTCCTACAATGAGCAGTTCTTC. It specifies CAWTPASYNEQFF.

This clone was observed a few times. The chain has TRBV7-9 and TRBJ2-7, with a weak D call TRBD2 (6 bases). The length of the CDR3 is 12 residues. The germline V and J ends were trimmed by 8 bases and 5 bases, with 13 bases remaining between them. The germline V gene encodes CDR1 SEHNR and CDR2 FQNEAQ (reference sequence). CDR3 in amino acids: CASSSGGDEQYF. DNA of the CDR3: TGTGCCAGCTCTTCGGGCGGGGACGAGCAGTACTTC.